This entry features one TCR beta chain sequence. Its antigen is as yet unknown. The source of the sample is a study of cytomegalovirus exposure and HLA in healthy donors. This PCR relied on a set of 60 Vbeta primers and 13 Jbeta primers. Produced via immunoSEQ multiplex PCR; TCRdb's table is partial and in-frame only. The profile shows more than 110,000 clones, roughly 78% of them singletons. Germline V gene sequence: CDR1 SEHNR, CDR2 FQNEAQ (reference sequence). The CDR3 has 14 amino acids. Unmatched junction bases numbered 7, after V lost 5 bases and J lost 8 bases. Whole-study findings and limits: Later analysis demonstrated an association between a missense DCLRE1C variant and TCR beta V- and J-gene trimming. Across donors, presence/absence analyses took sequencing depth to be roughly uniform.

This chain uses TRBV7-9 with TRBJ2-1, with 9 bases matching TRBD2. The sequenced sample consisted of PBMCs. The receptor was derived from a man younger than 40 in good health and CMV-seronegative. Here the CDR3 reads CASSGRTSEYEQFF. Written as DNA, the CDR3 is TGTGCCAGCAGCGGTCGGACTAGCGAATATGAGCAGTTCTTC.